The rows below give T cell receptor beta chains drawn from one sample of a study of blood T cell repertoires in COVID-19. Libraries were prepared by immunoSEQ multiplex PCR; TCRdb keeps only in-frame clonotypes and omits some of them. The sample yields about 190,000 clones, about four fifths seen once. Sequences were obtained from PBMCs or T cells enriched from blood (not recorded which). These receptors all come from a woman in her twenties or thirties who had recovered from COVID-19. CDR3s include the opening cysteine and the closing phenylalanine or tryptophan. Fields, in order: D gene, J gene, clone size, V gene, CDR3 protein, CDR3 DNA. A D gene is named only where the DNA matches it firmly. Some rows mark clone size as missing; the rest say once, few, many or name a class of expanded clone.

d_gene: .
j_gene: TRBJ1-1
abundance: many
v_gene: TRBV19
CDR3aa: CASSIVSAGNTEAFF
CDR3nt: TGTGCCAGTAGTATAGTATCGGCGGGGAACACTGAAGCTTTCTTT

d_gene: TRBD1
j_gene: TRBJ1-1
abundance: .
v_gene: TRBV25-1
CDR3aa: CASSVSDRGPTEAFF
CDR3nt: TGTGCCAGCAGTGTGTCGGACAGGGGGCCCACTGAAGCTTTCTTT

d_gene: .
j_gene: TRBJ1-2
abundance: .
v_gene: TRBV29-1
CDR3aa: CSPTELYGYTF
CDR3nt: TGCAGCCCGACGGAGCTCTATGGCTACACCTTC

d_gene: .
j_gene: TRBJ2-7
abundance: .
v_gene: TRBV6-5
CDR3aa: CASRSGGRRDEQYF
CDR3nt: TGTGCCAGCCGTTCTGGAGGGAGGCGTGACGAGCAGTACTTC

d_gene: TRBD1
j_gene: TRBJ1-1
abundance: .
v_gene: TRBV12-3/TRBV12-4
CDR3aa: CASSPQGDPEAFF
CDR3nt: TGTGCCAGCAGTCCACAGGGGGACCCTGAAGCTTTCTTT

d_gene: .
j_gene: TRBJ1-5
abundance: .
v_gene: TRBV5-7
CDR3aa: CASSLDGRVDSNQPQHF
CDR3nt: TGTGCCAGCAGCTTGGACGGCAGGGTGGATAGCAATCAGCCCCAGCATTTT

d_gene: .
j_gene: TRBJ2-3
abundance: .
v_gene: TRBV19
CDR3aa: CASSPQPVAGTTDTQYF
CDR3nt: TGTGCCAGTAGTCCGCAGCCTGTTGCGGGGACCACAGATACGCAGTATTTT

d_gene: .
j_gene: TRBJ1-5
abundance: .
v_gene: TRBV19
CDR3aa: CASSSTGWGQPQHF
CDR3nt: TGTGCCAGTAGTAGCACAGGGTGGGGTCAGCCCCAGCATTTT

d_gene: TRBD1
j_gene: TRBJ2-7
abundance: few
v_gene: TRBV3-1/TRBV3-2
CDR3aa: CASSQNIDRGHEQYF
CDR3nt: TGTGCCAGCAGCCAGAATATTGACAGGGGCCACGAGCAGTACTTC

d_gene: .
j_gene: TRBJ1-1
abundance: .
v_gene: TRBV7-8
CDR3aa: CASSPSGVHTEAFF
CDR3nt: TGTGCCAGCAGCCCCTCCGGGGTCCACACTGAAGCTTTCTTT

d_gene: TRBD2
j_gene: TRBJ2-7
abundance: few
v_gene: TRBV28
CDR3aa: CASSPRGSGREYEQYF
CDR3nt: TGTGCCAGCAGTCCCCGGGGTAGCGGGAGGGAATACGAGCAGTACTTC

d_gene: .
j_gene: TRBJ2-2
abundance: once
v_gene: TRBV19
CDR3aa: CASSMVWGETGELFF
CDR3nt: TGTGCCAGTAGTATGGTTTGGGGAGAGACCGGGGAGCTGTTTTTT

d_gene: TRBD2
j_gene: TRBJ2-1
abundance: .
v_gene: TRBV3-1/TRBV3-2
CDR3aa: CASSGRDYRTYNEQFF
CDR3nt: TGTGCCAGCAGCGGGAGGGACTACCGCACCTACAATGAGCAGTTCTTC

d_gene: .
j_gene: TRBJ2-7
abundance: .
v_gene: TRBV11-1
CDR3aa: CASSLAGASYEQYF
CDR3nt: TGTGCCAGCAGCTTAGCGGGCGCCTCCTACGAGCAGTACTTC

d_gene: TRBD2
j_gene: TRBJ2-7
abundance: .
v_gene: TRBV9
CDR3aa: CASSAGREPYEQYF
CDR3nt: TGTGCCAGCAGCGCCGGGAGGGAGCCCTACGAGCAGTACTTC

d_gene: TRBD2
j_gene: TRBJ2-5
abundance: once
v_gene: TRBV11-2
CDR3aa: CASSLAGLAGGQETQYF
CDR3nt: TGTGCCAGCAGCTTAGCAGGACTAGCGGGGGGGCAAGAGACCCAGTACTTC